The next 20 T cell receptor beta chains were all read from a single sample in a study of cytomegalovirus exposure and HLA in healthy donors. Primers for the PCR totalled 60 Vbeta and 13 Jbeta. The table came from immunoSEQ multiplex PCR; TCRdb's copy has only in-frame clones and leaves some out. The profile shows approximately 100,000 clones, about four fifths of them singletons. The sample was PBMCs. These receptors were taken from a woman younger than 45 in good health and CMV-seronegative.

This chain joins TRBV5-4 and TRBJ2-5, with a weak D call TRBD2 (5 bases). The J call may be wrong; the DNA end is better matched by TRBJ2-7. CDR1 is SGHNT, CDR2 YYREEE, per germline (reference sequence). The CDR3 is 14 residues long. The CDR3 region is CASSLERSTYEQYF. CDR3 DNA sequence: TGTGCCAGCAGCTTGGAGCGGAGCACCTACGAGCAGTACTTC.

This sequence joins TRBV6-6 and TRBJ1-2, with 7 bases lining up with TRBD1. Trimming at V came to 6 bases and at J to 8 bases, leaving 15 bases not matched to a gene. The germline V gene encodes CDR1 MNHNY and CDR2 SVGAGI (reference sequence). The CDR3 consists of 15 residues. The CDR3 protein is CASSQDHRGVYGYTF. CDR3 sequence (DNA): TGTGCCAGCAGCCAGGACCACAGGGGAGTCTACGGCTACACCTTC.

This chain links TRBV4-3 with TRBJ2-2, with D possibly TRBD2 on 7 matching bases. In germline, CDR1 is LGHNA, CDR2 YSLEER. There are 17 residues in the CDR3. The V gene lost 0 bases and the J gene lost 1 base, with 12 bases spanning the gap. The CDR3 loop is CASSQDRGGGNTGELFF. The CDR3 region has the DNA TGCGCCAGCAGCCAAGATAGGGGGGGAGGGAACACCGGGGAGCTGTTTTTT.

The gene calls are TRBV6-5 and TRBJ1-2, with 9 bases that match TRBD1. The CDR3 length is 12 residues. CDR1 is MNHEY, CDR2 SVGAGI, per germline. Trimming at V came to 6 bases and at J to 6 bases, leaving 2 bases not matched to a gene. This CDR3 reads CASRTGGDGYTF. The CDR3 DNA follows: TGTGCCAGCAGGACAGGGGGGGATGGCTACACCTTC.

The chain employs TRBV6-1 and TRBJ1-1; D perhaps matches TRBD1 (6 bases). The germline CDR1 and CDR2 sequences are MNHNS and SASEGT. CDR3 length: 14 amino acids. Trimming left V 5 bases short and J 2 bases short, with 12 bases between. CDR3 protein: CASSQQGPNTEAFF. CDR3 nucleotides: TGTGCCAGCAGTCAACAGGGTCCAAACACTGAAGCTTTCTTT.

In DNA form, the CDR3 reads TGTGCCACCAGCGGCAATTTGGACACTGAAGCTTTCTTT. It is translated as CATSGNLDTEAFF. The V call is TRBV15, the J call TRBJ1-1, with D uncertain. CDR3 length: 13 residues. Trimming left V 5 bases short and J 3 bases short, with 10 bases between. Germline V gene lookup returns CDR1 LNHNV and CDR2 YYDKDF (reference sequence). Supplemented by reference TRBV15 and TRBJ1-1, the full variable domain reads DAMVIQNPRYQVTQFGKPVTLSCSQTLNHNVMYWYQQKSSQAPKLLFHYYDKDFNNEADTPDNFQSRRPNTSFCFLDIRSPGLGDTAMYLCATSGNLDTEAFFGQGTRLTVV.

V and J are TRBV11-2 and TRBJ2-7; a weak D match, TRBD2 (5 bases). CDR3 length: 14 amino acids. V lost 2 bases to trimming and J lost 0 bases, with 8 bases between them. Germline V lookup: CDR1 SGHAT, CDR2 FQNNGV. CDR3: CASSLTGSSYEQYF. CDR3 in DNA: TGTGCCAGCAGCTTAACGGGAAGCTCCTACGAGCAGTACTTC.

This clone has only one observation. J is TRBJ2-7 and V is TRBV7-2; D is undetermined. CDR1 is SGHTA, CDR2 FQGNSA, per germline. CDR3 length equals 12 residues. Deletions cut 4 bases from V and 1 base from J, with 5 bases between. DNA for the CDR3: TGTGCCAGCAGCTCACTTTCCTACGAGCAGTACTTC. Its protein is CASSSLSYEQYF.

The V call is TRBV7-9, the J call TRBJ2-1, with a weak D call TRBD2 (5 bases). In germline, CDR1 is SEHNR, CDR2 FQNEAQ (reference sequence). This CDR3 contains 14 residues. The V and J ends lost 7 bases and 5 bases respectively, with 15 bases between them. Here the CDR3 reads CASNWERRNNEQFF. CDR3 nucleotide sequence: TGTGCCAGCAACTGGGAGCGCCGAAACAATGAGCAGTTCTTC.

CDR3 region: CASSAETVSSEAFF. The CDR3, as DNA: TGTGCCAGCAGTGCCGAGACAGTCTCTTCTGAAGCTTTCTTT. The chain has TRBV25-1 and TRBJ1-1, with D possibly being TRBD1 (5 bases). CDR3 length equals 14 residues. V was cut by 4 bases and J by 6 bases, with 15 bases left in between. Germline assignment: CDR1 MGHDK and CDR2 SYGVNS. Based on the CDR3 plus reference TRBV25-1 and TRBJ1-1, the full variable domain is EADIYQTPRYLVIGTGKKITLECSQTMGHDKMYWYQQDPGMELHLIHYSYGVNSTEKGDLSSESTVSRIRTEHFPLTLESARPSHTSQYLCASSAETVSSEAFFGQGTRLTVV.

This clone was seen a handful of times. CDR3 nucleotide sequence: TGTGCCAGCAGCCAAGATTGGTGGACAGGGTGGGAGCAGTACTTC. Translated: CASSQDWWTGWEQYF. This sequence joins TRBV4-2 and TRBJ2-7, with 8 bases that match TRBD1. CDR1 LGHNA and CDR2 YNFKEQ come from the germline V gene. CDR3 length: 15 residues. The trim removed 0 bases at V and 7 bases at J, leaving 8 bases unmatched.

The chain is built from TRBV5-1 and TRBJ1-2; tentatively, D is TRBD1 (6 bases). The CDR3 totals 15 residues. V was pared by 0 bases and J by 6 bases, with 15 bases between. Germline values: CDR1 SGHRS, CDR2 YFSETQ. DNA of the CDR3: TGCGCCAGCAGCTTGGCCGGGGGGCGCAGGGATGGCTACACCTTC. Translation: CASSLAGGRRDGYTF. Full variable domain (rest looked up from reference TRBV5-1 and TRBJ1-2): KAGVTQTPRYLIKTRGQQVTLSCSPISGHRSVSWYQQTPGQGLQFLFEYFSETQRNKGNFPGRFSGRQFSNSRSEMNVSTLELGDSALYLCASSLAGGRRDGYTFGSGTRLTVV.

The CDR3 is CASSVGIRGSDTQYF. DNA of the CDR3: TGTGCCAGCAGCGTAGGTATTAGAGGCTCAGATACGCAGTATTTT. This chain uses TRBV9 with TRBJ2-3; D remains ambiguous. This CDR3 contains 15 residues. Trimming left V 0 bases short and J 4 bases short, with 12 bases between. The germline V gene has CDR1 SGDLS and CDR2 YYNGEE.

The chain joins TRBV7-2 to TRBJ2-7; 8 bases agree with TRBD2. Trimming at V came to 1 base and at J to 2 bases, leaving 7 bases not matched to a gene. This CDR3 is 16 amino acids long. CDR1 and CDR2 (germline): SGHTA, FQGNSA. The CDR3 loop is CASSLEISGSPYEQYF. CDR3 nucleotides: TGTGCCAGCAGCTTAGAAATAAGCGGGAGTCCCTACGAGCAGTACTTC.

This clone was counted once. V and J are TRBV28 and TRBJ1-1; D is uncertain. The CDR3 runs 13 residues. The V gene lost 7 bases and the J gene lost 11 bases, with 20 bases spanning the gap. Germline CDR1 MDHEN, CDR2 SYDVKM. The CDR3 nucleotides read TGTGCCAGCACCACGGAGGGCCTCCTTAGGGCTTTCTTT. It codes for CASTTEGLLRAFF. Drawing the rest from reference TRBV28 and TRBJ1-1, the complete variable domain is DVKVTQSSRYLVKRTGEKVFLECVQDMDHENMFWYRQDPGLGLRLIYFSYDVKMKEKGDIPEGYSVSREKKERFSLILESASTNQTSMYLCASTTEGLLRAFFGQGTRLTVV.

This chain joins TRBV14 and TRBJ2-2; D call uncertain. The CDR3 extends over 14 amino acids. CDR1 is SGHDN and CDR2 is FVKESK in the germline V gene. V shed 6 bases and J shed 5 bases, with 13 bases lying between them. Here the CDR3 reads CASRPTYSTGELFF. CDR3 bases: TGTGCCAGCAGACCCACATACAGTACCGGGGAGCTGTTTTTT.

This clone occurred a few times. The chain uses TRBV7-8 and TRBJ1-5, with 8 bases identical to TRBD1. After removal of 3 bases from V and 4 bases from J, the junction contained 8 bases not matched to a gene. Germline V CDR1 and CDR2: SGHVS, FQNEAQ. CDR3 size: 16 residues. The DNA for the CDR3 is TGTGCCAGCAGCTTTCTCGGACAGGGAGGAAATCAGCCCCAGCATTTT. Translated, it gives CASSFLGQGGNQPQHF.

This chain joins TRBV7-8 and TRBJ2-1, with TRBD2 matching over 9 bases. This CDR3 has 15 amino acids. Trimming at V came to 2 bases and at J to 2 bases, leaving 1 base not matched to a gene. The germline gives CDR1 SGHVS, CDR2 FQNEAQ. The CDR3 nucleotides read TGTGCCAGCAGCTTAAGACTAGCGGCCTACAATGAGCAGTTCTTC. It codes for CASSLRLAAYNEQFF.

The chain combines TRBV5-6 with TRBJ2-4, with D tentatively TRBD1 (6 bases). The CDR3 spans 14 residues. Germline lookup yields CDR1 SGHDT and CDR2 YYEEEE. V lost 1 base to trimming and J lost 9 bases, with 14 bases between them. In DNA form, the CDR3 reads TGTGCCAGCAGCTTGTCCGGGGCAGGGGCCATTCAGTACTTC. It yields the protein CASSLSGAGAIQYF.

V is TRBV7-6 and J is TRBJ2-1; 8 bases line up with TRBD2. The CDR3 consists of 17 residues. J gave up 2 bases and V 5 bases, and 11 bases lay outside the gene matches. Germline CDR1 is SGHVS and CDR2 is FNYEAQ. The CDR3 here is CASSQTGTRYAYNEQFF. CDR3 in DNA: TGTGCCAGCAGCCAAACCGGGACTAGATACGCCTACAATGAGCAGTTCTTC.